The 9 T cell receptor beta chains below were found in one sample sequenced in a study of cytomegalovirus exposure and HLA in healthy donors. TCRdb's table, derived via immunoSEQ multiplex PCR, lists solely in-frame clones and lacks some. The data show some 120,000 clones, 88% seen once. Material for sequencing was PBMCs. The receptors come from a man aged 30-40 years in good health and CMV-seronegative.

This rearrangement joins TRBV2 to TRBJ1-3; D uncertain. The V and J ends lost 6 bases and 3 bases respectively, with 12 bases between them. The CDR3 spans 14 residues. Germline V lookup: CDR1 SNHLY, CDR2 FYNNEI. DNA for the CDR3: TGTGCCAGCAGCTCTAGGGAGTTTGGAAACACCATATATTTT. It codes for CASSSREFGNTIYF.

The rearrangement links TRBV7-2 to TRBJ1-2, with a weak D call TRBD1 (6 bases). Trimming removed 8 bases at V and 2 bases at J, with 21 bases between. The CDR3 contains 16 residues. Germline V CDR1 and CDR2: SGHTA, FQGNSA. In nucleotides, the CDR3 is TGTGCCAGCGTCCGATCCAGGGGCGCTACCAACTATGGCTACACCTTC. Its protein product is CASVRSRGATNYGYTF.

The chain carries TRBV7-9 and TRBJ2-5, with D perhaps matching TRBD1 (5 bases). The CDR3 runs to 16 residues. Germline V CDR1 and CDR2: SEHNR, FQNEAQ (reference sequence). V shed 3 bases and J shed 5 bases, with 19 bases lying between them. CDR3 nucleotides: TGTGCCAGCAGCTTCACTGGTGATGGGGCTTTCGAGACCCAGTACTTC. This encodes CASSFTGDGAFETQYF.

The sample holds one count of this clone. V is TRBV6-5 and J is TRBJ1-2, with TRBD1 matching 7 bases. Trimming cost V 0 bases and J 1 base; bases outside gene matches: 5. Per the germline V gene, CDR1 is MNHEY and CDR2 is SVGAGI. The CDR3 contains 16 residues. CDR3 DNA: TGTGCCAGCAGTTACTCCCATAGGGGGCTTAACTATGGCTACACCTTC. It translates to CASSYSHRGLNYGYTF.

V gene TRBV5-4 combines with J gene TRBJ2-7; 8 nucleotides match TRBD1. CDR1 and CDR2 (germline): SGHNT, YYREEE (reference sequence). J lost 3 bases, V lost 2 bases, and 4 bases had no gene match. The CDR3 runs to 14 residues. The CDR3 spells CASSFPDRVYEQYF. The CDR3 DNA is TGTGCCAGCAGCTTCCCGGACAGGGTCTACGAGCAGTACTTC.

The CDR3 reads CARSRDSSYNEQFF. The CDR3 nucleotides read TGCGCCAGGAGCCGGGATAGCTCCTACAATGAGCAGTTCTTC. The genes are TRBV10-2 and TRBJ2-1, with a weak D call TRBD2 (5 bases). This CDR3 has 14 amino acids. From germline, CDR1 is WSHSY and CDR2 SAAADI. The germline V and J ends were trimmed by 9 bases and 0 bases, with 12 bases remaining between them.

V usage is TRBV6-6 and J usage is TRBJ2-1; 7 bases align to TRBD1. Germline trimming cut 2 bases from V and 8 bases from J; bases unmatched to any gene: 3. The germline V gene encodes CDR1 MNHNY and CDR2 SVGAGI (reference sequence). There are 13 residues in the CDR3. CDR3 nucleotide sequence: TGTGCCAGCAGTTACGCCCAGGGGGATGAGCAGTTCTTC. Residues: CASSYAQGDEQFF.

A note on this clone: The same CDR3 also results from other DNA sequences found in this sample. The V and J genes are TRBV6-5 and TRBJ1-5, with a weak D call TRBD1 (5 bases). The germline CDR1 and CDR2 sequences are MNHEY and SVGAGI. The CDR3 length is 16 residues. V lost 0 bases and J lost 4, with 13 bases in between. The CDR3 DNA reads as TGTGCCAGCAGTTACTCTGCGGGGGGTGGTAATCAGCCCCAGCATTTT. Encoded protein: CASSYSAGGGNQPQHF.

The chain couples TRBV6-1 to TRBJ1-2, with 8 bases identical to TRBD1. Germline trimming cut 5 bases from V and 8 bases from J; bases unmatched to any gene: 10. The CDR3 is made up of 14 amino acids. Germline lookup yields CDR1 MNHNS and CDR2 SASEGT. CDR3 region: CASSPLGTGRGYTF. The CDR3 DNA follows: TGTGCCAGCAGTCCCCTCGGGACAGGAAGAGGCTACACCTTC.